This TCR beta chain comes out of a study of vaccination and CD4 T cells after COVID-19. At the level of the study: Taking of post-vaccine samples occurred a median about 70 days after dose two (range 14 to 241).

A few counts support this clonotype. Its antigen remains unknown. As to treatment: roughly 10-day PBMC culture with coronavirus spike peptide pools or control peptides (ViraFEST assay). Germline values: CDR1 LNHDA, CDR2 SQIVND (reference sequence). V lost 7 bases to trimming and J lost 4 bases, with 17 bases between them. The CDR3 has 14 amino acids. Cultured CD4+ T cells had their DNA profiled by the Oncomine TCR Beta short-read assay. TCRdb re-called the PCR reads through MiXCR, storing one row per CDR3 protein. This table holds 11,000 or so distinct CDR3 sequences, approximately 40% found once. This rearrangement joins TRBV19 to TRBJ2-7; no definite D call. Material for sequencing was CD4+ T cells from blood, cultured in vitro. The sequence was obtained from a human donor who had recovered from COVID-19. CDR3 nucleotides: TGTGCCAGTAATACCGGTCCTGGAGCGTACGAGCAGTACTTC. This translates into CASNTGPGAYEQYF.